What follows are 18 T cell receptor beta chains derived from one specimen sequenced in a study of regulatory T cells in long-lasting Graves disease (dated by TCRdb to about 2021). The time point label for this specimen denotes: persistent/refractory GD, antithyroid drugs over 5 years with positive TRAb. For both TCR sequencing and RNA sequencing, RNA was extracted from PBMCs using TRIzol. Library construction relied on multiplex PCR. The listed sequencing device is Illumina HiSeq 4000. iRepertoire HTBI primers and Arm-PCR amplification of CDR3 regions were used to construct TCR beta libraries. The public reads were reprocessed in TCRdb via fastp at Q25 and MiXCR, keeping in-frame beta chains. Rows are combined by CDR3 protein, so each entry shows the most common genes and DNA. Present in this sample are 400,000 or so distinct CDR3 sequences, more than 20% of which were seen just once. In total, the top ten clones hold about a fifth of the sample.

The sample in question was peripheral blood mononuclear cells (PBMCs), obtained when the disease was refractory, from a patient treated with antithyroid drugs. All receptors come from a female donor with Graves disease.

The chain couples TRBV7-9 to TRBJ2-7, with a tentative D call TRBD2 (5 bases). The CDR3 length is 14 residues. Germline loops: CDR1 SEHNR, CDR2 FQNEAQ (reference sequence). The germline V and J ends were trimmed by 5 bases and 2 bases, with 13 bases remaining between them. DNA of the CDR3: TGTGCCAGCAGCCATGATGTGAGGGCCTACGAGCAGTACTTC. Translation gives CASSHDVRAYEQYF.

As concerns this clonotype: Possible read error: a much larger clone is one base away. V and J are TRBV6-2 or TRBV6-3 and TRBJ1-4, with D possibly TRBD1 on 5 matching bases. V lost 2 bases, J lost 1 base, and 11 bases lay in between. Germline loops: CDR1 MNHEY, CDR2 SVGEGT. The CDR3 is 16 residues long. The CDR3 bases are TGTGCCAGCAGTTACGCAGGGATCGTAACTAATGAAAAACTGTTTTTT. Translation: CASSYAGIVTNEKLFF.

This chain uses TRBV7-2 with TRBJ1-2; TRBD1 matches 7 bases. Trimming cost V 5 bases and J 6 bases; bases outside gene matches: 6. Germline V gene data show CDR1 as SGHTA and CDR2 as FQGNSA. The CDR3 is 13 residues long. DNA of the CDR3: TGTGCCAGCAGCCCCCAGGGGGTCAATGGCTACACCTTC. It is translated as CASSPQGVNGYTF.

This clonotype was recorded many times. This chain connects TRBV20-1 to TRBJ2-7; a weak D match, TRBD1 (5 bases). The germline V and J ends were trimmed by 3 bases and 6 bases, with 24 bases remaining between them. Germline lookup yields CDR1 DFQATT and CDR2 SNEGSKA (reference sequence). This CDR3 spans 16 amino acids. CDR3 sequence: CSASTSFRATPGEQYF. The CDR3, as DNA: TGCAGTGCTAGTACGTCGTTCAGGGCCACCCCGGGCGAGCAGTACTTC.

Only a few counts were recorded for this clonotype. The chain has TRBV4-1 and TRBJ2-6, with D perhaps given as TRBD1 or TRBD2 (6 bases each). Germline CDR1 reads MGHRA; CDR2 reads YSYEKL. The CDR3 has 18 residues. Trimming removed 0 bases from V and 1 base from J, with 13 bases in between. CDR3 residues: CASSQEGGPISGANVLTF. The CDR3 nucleotides are TGCGCCAGCAGCCAAGAAGGGGGGCCGATTTCTGGGGCCAACGTCCTGACTTTC.

This clonotype was observed at least ten times. The J gene is TRBJ2-7, the V gene TRBV5-1; D call uncertain. In germline, CDR1 is SGHRS, CDR2 YFSETQ. The CDR3 extends over 15 amino acids. Trimming stripped 4 bases from V and 2 bases from J, with 16 bases between. The CDR3 is CASSPTSSIAYEQYF. CDR3 DNA: TGCGCCAGCAGCCCCACCTCCTCGATAGCCTACGAGCAGTACTTC.

The genes are TRBV20-1 and TRBJ1-4; maybe TRBD1 (6 bases). Trimming pared 6 bases from V and 3 bases from J, leaving 8 bases between. The CDR3 consists of 12 residues. Germline-derived CDR1 and CDR2 are DFQATT and SNEGSKA (reference sequence). CDR3 sequence (DNA): TGCAGTGCAGGGGGACCTAATGAAAAACTGTTTTTT. This translates into CSAGGPNEKLFF.

Only a few counts were recorded for this clonotype. The chain is built from TRBV18 and TRBJ1-1; D unresolved. The CDR3 is 14 amino acids. Germline V gene sequence: CDR1 KGHSH, CDR2 LQKENI. V lost 0 bases and J 0 bases, leaving 5 bases between the germline ends. The CDR3 sequence is CASSPPRLNTEAFF. CDR3 nucleotides: TGTGCCAGCTCACCACCACGTTTGAACACTGAAGCTTTCTTT. Based on the CDR3 plus reference TRBV18 and TRBJ1-1, the full variable domain is NAGVMQNPRHLVRRRGQEARLRCSPMKGHSHVYWYRQLPEEGLKFMVYLQKENIIDESGMPKERFSAEFPKEGPSILRIQQVVRGDSAAYFCASSPPRLNTEAFFGQGTRLTVV.

This clonotype was picked up a small number of times. The chain joins TRBV14 to TRBJ2-1, with 8 bases matching TRBD2. The length of the CDR3 is 13 residues. With 6 bases clipped from V and 7 bases from J, the junction kept 5 bases outside the gene matches. The germline CDR1 and CDR2 sequences are SGHDN and FVKESK. In nucleotides, the CDR3 is TGTGCCAGCAGGGGACTAGAATTGAATGAGCAGTTCTTC. Translating it yields CASRGLELNEQFF.

Points on this clonotype: The CDR3 carries no conserved terminal phenylalanine or tryptophan, so it likely arises from a read error. The rearrangement joins TRBV28 to TRBJ2-1, with a possible D match to TRBD2 (6 bases). The CDR3 is made up of 14 amino acids. Trimming removed 3 bases at V and 7 bases at J, with 13 bases between. Germline V lookup: CDR1 MDHEN, CDR2 SYDVKM. CDR3 DNA sequence: TGTGCCAGCAGTTTGGCGGGGTCAGGTAATGAGCAGTTCCTC. Amino acids: CASSLAGSGNEQFL.

This clonotype was picked up a small number of times. V usage is TRBV20-1 and J usage is TRBJ2-3, with a weak D call TRBD1 (5 bases). Germline CDR1 reads DFQATT; CDR2 reads SNEGSKA (reference sequence). This CDR3 contains 15 residues. V was pared by 0 bases and J by 3 bases, with 13 bases between. CDR3 bases: TGCAGTGCTAGAGATTACACTCAGGGTACAGATACGCAGTATTTT. This gives the protein CSARDYTQGTDTQYF.

This clonotype was seen repeatedly, ten times or more. V usage is TRBV5-1 and J usage is TRBJ2-7; D is possibly TRBD1 or TRBD2 (6 bases each). Trimming cost V 0 bases and J 7 bases, with 20 bases left between them. This CDR3 contains 16 residues. Germline CDR1 reads SGHRS; CDR2 reads YFSETQ. The CDR3 protein is CASSLEGGLPTGEQYF. CDR3 DNA sequence: TGCGCCAGCAGCTTGGAGGGGGGTCTTCCTACTGGGGAGCAGTACTTC.

This sequence joins TRBV6-2 or TRBV6-3 and TRBJ1-5; no clear D. Germline CDR1 and CDR2: MNHEY and SVGEGT. This CDR3 spans 15 amino acids. The V gene lost 2 bases and the J gene lost 1 base, with 9 bases spanning the gap. The CDR3 nucleotides read TGTGCCAGCAGTTACGTACTACAGAGCAATCAGCCCCAGCATTTT. Its translation is CASSYVLQSNQPQHF.

V and J are TRBV7-2 and TRBJ2-7; 9 bases match TRBD1. The germline V gene encodes CDR1 SGHTA and CDR2 FQGNSA. The CDR3 runs to 17 residues. The V and J ends lost 4 bases and 1 base, in that order; junction bases with no gene match: 11. CDR3 nucleotides: TGTGCCAGCAGCTCCTTCGGGGGACAGGGAGGTTCCTACGAGCAGTACTTC. It translates to CASSSFGGQGGSYEQYF.

This clonotype was counted a single time. This CDR3 is missing its conserved last phenylalanine or tryptophan, likely due to a read error. The chain carries TRBV5-1 and TRBJ1-6; D not certain. V dropped 0 bases and J dropped 6 bases, with 10 bases sitting between them. Germline CDR1 reads SGHRS; CDR2 reads YFSETQ. This CDR3 has 15 residues. The CDR3 DNA reads as TGCGCCAGCAGCTTGGGTGGCAGGAGTAATTCACCCCTCCACGTT. This encodes CASSLGGRSNSPLHV.

The V gene is TRBV5-1, the J gene TRBJ2-2, with 7 nucleotides matching TRBD1. Germline V CDR1 and CDR2: SGHRS, YFSETQ. The CDR3 spans 15 residues. V shed 0 bases and J 6 bases; nucleotides not matched to a gene: 5. The CDR3 sequence is CASSLGQGTPGELFF. In nucleotides, the CDR3 is TGCGCCAGCAGCTTGGGACAGGGTACCCCCGGGGAGCTGTTTTTT.

The CDR3 sequence: CASSYSAGLATNEQFF. The CDR3 DNA reads as TGTGCCAGCAGTTACTCCGCCGGACTAGCGACAAATGAGCAGTTCTTC. V is TRBV6-5 and J is TRBJ2-5, with 9 bases fitting TRBD2. The J call may be mistaken, given a closer DNA end match to TRBJ2-1. This CDR3 contains 16 residues. Germline CDR1 and CDR2: MNHEY and SVGAGI.

The chain has TRBV9 and TRBJ2-5, with D perhaps matching TRBD1 or TRBD2 (6 bases each). Germline lookup yields CDR1 SGDLS and CDR2 YYNGEE. V lost 4 bases and J lost 1, with 17 bases in between. The CDR3 loop spans 16 amino acids. The DNA of the CDR3 is TGTGCCAGCAGCCCCCGCGAGGGGGGCCTCCAAGAGACCCAGTACTTC. This encodes CASSPREGGLQETQYF.